These 5 T cell receptor beta chains were sequenced from one sample in a study of cytomegalovirus exposure and HLA in healthy donors. 60 Vbeta and 13 Jbeta primers were used in PCR. Sequenced by immunoSEQ multiplex PCR; TCRdb stores in-frame clones only, minus some. The sample data list about 40,000 clones. The specimen sequenced was PBMCs. Every receptor here comes from a man younger than 40 in good health and CMV-seronegative.

The chain links TRBV6-5 to TRBJ1-2; unclear D gene. From germline, CDR1 is MNHEY and CDR2 SVGAGI. The ends were cut back, 6 bases at V and 5 bases at J, with 16 bases in the middle. The length of the CDR3 is 14 residues. The CDR3 coding sequence is TGTGCCAGCAGCCCTCACATGGTTTCATATGGCTACACCTTC. This codes for CASSPHMVSYGYTF.

The rearrangement links TRBV11-2 to TRBJ1-4; maybe TRBD1 (5 bases). Trimming removed 5 bases from V and 7 bases from J, with 14 bases in between. CDR1 is SGHAT and CDR2 is FQNNGV in the germline V gene. The CDR3 has 14 amino acids. Here the CDR3 reads CASSTQGGIEKLFF. CDR3 coding DNA: TGTGCCAGCAGCACCCAGGGCGGTATTGAAAAACTGTTTTTT.

The V gene is TRBV19, the J gene TRBJ2-2; 11 bases line up with TRBD2. CDR1 LNHDA and CDR2 SQIVND come from the germline V gene (reference sequence). Trimming at V came to 5 bases and at J to 6 bases, leaving 5 bases not matched to a gene. This CDR3 contains 15 residues. The CDR3 region is CASSLSGRAAGELFF. CDR3 in DNA: TGTGCCAGTAGTCTTAGCGGGAGGGCCGCCGGGGAGCTGTTTTTT.

The chain uses TRBV29-1 and TRBJ1-2; 9 positions agree with TRBD1. Per germline, CDR1 SQVTM and CDR2 ANQGSEA. The ends lost 4 bases at V and 4 bases at J; junction bases unmatched: 7. The CDR3 loop spans 14 amino acids. The CDR3 region is CSVGSGQGIYGYTF. Here the CDR3 DNA reads TGCAGCGTTGGGTCGGGACAGGGAATCTATGGCTACACCTTC.

The chain combines TRBV30 with TRBJ2-1, with 10 bases lining up with TRBD2. From germline, CDR1 is GTSNPN and CDR2 SVGIG (reference sequence). V trimming: 5 bases; J trimming: 5 bases; junction bases outside the gene matches: 9. This CDR3 region has 15 residues. The CDR3 coding sequence is TGTGCCTGGTACACCGGGACTAGCGCAAACAATGAGCAGTTCTTC. Translating it yields CAWYTGTSANNEQFF. The full variable domain, its missing parts supplied by reference TRBV30 and TRBJ2-1, is SQTIHQWPATLVQPVGSPLSLECTVEGTSNPNLYWYRQAAGRGLQLLFYSVGIGQISSEVPQNLSASRPQDRQFILSSKKLLLSDSGFYLCAWYTGTSANNEQFFGPGTRLTVL.